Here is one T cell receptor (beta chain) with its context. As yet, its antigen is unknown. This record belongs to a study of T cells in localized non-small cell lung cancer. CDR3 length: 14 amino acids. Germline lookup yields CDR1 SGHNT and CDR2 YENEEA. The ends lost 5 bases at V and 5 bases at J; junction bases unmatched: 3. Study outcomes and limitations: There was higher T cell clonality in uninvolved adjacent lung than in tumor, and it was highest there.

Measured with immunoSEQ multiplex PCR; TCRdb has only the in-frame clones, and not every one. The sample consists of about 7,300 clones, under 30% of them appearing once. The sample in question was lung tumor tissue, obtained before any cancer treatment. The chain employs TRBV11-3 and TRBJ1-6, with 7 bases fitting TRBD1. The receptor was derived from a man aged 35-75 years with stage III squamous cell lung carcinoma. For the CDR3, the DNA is TGTGCCAGCAGCCAAGGGACAGATAATTCACCCCTCCACTTT. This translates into CASSQGTDNSPLHF. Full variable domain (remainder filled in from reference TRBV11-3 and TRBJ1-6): EAGVVQSPRYKIIEKKQPVAFWCNPISGHNTLYWYLQNLGQGPELLIRYENEEAVDDSQLPKDRFSAERLKGVDSTLKIQPAELGDSAVYLCASSQGTDNSPLHFGNGTRLTVT.